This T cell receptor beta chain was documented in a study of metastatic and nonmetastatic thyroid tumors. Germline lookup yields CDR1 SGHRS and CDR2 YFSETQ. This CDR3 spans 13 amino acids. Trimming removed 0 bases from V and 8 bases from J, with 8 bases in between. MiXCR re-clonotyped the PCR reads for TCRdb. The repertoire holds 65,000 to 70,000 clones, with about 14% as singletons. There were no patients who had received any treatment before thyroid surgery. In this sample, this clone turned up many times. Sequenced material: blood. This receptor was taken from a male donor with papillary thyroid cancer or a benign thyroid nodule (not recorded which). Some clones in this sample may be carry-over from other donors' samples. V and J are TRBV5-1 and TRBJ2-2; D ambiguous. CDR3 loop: CASSLELLGELFF. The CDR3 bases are TGCGCCAGCAGCTTGGAACTGCTAGGGGAGCTGTTTTTT.